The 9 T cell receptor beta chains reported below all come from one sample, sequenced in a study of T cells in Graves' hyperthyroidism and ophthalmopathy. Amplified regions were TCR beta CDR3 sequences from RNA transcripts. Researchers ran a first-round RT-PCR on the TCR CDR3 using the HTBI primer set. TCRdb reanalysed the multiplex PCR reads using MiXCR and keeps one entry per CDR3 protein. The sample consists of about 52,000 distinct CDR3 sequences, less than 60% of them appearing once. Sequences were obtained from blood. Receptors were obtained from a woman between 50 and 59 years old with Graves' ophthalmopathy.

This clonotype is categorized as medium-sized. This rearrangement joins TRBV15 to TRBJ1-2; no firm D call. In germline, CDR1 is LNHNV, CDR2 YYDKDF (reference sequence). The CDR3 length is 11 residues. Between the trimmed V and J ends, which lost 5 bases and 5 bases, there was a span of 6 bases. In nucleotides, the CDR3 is TGTGCCACCAGCTCAGATTATGGCTACACCTTC. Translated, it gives CATSSDYGYTF.

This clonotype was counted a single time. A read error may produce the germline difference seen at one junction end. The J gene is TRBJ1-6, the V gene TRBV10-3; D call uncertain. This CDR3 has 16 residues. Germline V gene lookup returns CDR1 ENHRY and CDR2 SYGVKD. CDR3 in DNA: TGTGCCATCAGTGAGCCTAACAGAGGACCGGATTCACCCTTCCACTTT. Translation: CAISEPNRGPDSPFHF.

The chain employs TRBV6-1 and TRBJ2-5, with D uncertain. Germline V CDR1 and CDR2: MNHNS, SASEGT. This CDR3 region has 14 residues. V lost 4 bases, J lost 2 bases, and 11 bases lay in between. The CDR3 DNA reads TGTGCCAGCAGTGGTCGGATTGGGCAAGAGACCCAGTACTTC. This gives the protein CASSGRIGQETQYF.

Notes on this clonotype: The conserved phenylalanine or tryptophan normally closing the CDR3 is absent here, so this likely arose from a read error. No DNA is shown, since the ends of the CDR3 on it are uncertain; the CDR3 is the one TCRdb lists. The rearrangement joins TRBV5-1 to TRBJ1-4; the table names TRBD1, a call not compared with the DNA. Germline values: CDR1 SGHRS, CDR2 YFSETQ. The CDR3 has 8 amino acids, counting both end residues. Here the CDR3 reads CASSPQTG.

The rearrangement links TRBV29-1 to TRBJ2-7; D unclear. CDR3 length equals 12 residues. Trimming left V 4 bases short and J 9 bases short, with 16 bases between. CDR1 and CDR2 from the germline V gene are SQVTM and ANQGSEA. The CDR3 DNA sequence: TGCAGCGTTGCGAGTACTAACAACGGGCAGTACTTC. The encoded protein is CSVASTNNGQYF.

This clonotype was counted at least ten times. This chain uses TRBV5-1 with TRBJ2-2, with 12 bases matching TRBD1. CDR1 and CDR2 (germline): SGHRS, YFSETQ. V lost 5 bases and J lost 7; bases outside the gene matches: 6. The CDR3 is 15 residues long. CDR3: CASRWDRGQNGELFF. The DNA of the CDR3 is TGCGCCAGCAGATGGGACAGGGGGCAAAACGGGGAGCTGTTTTTT.

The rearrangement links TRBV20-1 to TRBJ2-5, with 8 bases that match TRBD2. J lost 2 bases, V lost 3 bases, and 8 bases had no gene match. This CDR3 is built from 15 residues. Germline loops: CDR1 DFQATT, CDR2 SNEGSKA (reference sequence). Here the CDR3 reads CSASRLREAQETQYF. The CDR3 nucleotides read TGCAGTGCTAGTAGGCTGCGGGAGGCTCAAGAGACCCAGTACTTC.

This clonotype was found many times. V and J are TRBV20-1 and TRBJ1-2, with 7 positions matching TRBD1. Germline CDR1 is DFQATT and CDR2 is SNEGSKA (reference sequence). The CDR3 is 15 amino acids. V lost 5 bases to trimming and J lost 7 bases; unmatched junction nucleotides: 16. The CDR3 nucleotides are TGCAGTGCTGTACCAATTACAGGGGTAGTGGGTGGCTACACCTTC. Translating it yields CSAVPITGVVGGYTF.

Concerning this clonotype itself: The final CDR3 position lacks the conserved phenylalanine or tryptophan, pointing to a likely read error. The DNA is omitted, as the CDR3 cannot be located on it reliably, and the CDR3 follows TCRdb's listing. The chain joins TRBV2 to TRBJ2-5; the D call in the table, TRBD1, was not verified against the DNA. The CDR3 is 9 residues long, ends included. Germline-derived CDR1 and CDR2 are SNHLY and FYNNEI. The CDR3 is CAISDTPRV.